The 8 T cell receptor beta chains below were found in one sample sequenced in a study of shared clonotypes between healthy human individuals. The repertoire was sequenced with immunoSEQ multiplex PCR; TCRdb's copy has only in-frame clones and lacks some. The sample yields hundreds of thousands of clones, 96% seen once. The sample consisted of memory CD8+ T cells sorted from blood. The subset denotes: CD45RO+ cells pooled with CCR7-negative TemRA cells. The receptors come from a man aged 25 to 40 in good health.

The chain has TRBV5-5 and TRBJ2-5; weak D call: TRBD2 (6 bases). V lost 3 bases to trimming and J lost 5 bases, with 17 bases between them. The CDR3 has 15 residues. CDR1 is SGHKS and CDR2 is YYEKEE in the germline V gene (reference sequence). CDR3 in amino acids: CASSYRTSSLETQYF. The CDR3 coding sequence is TGTGCCAGCAGCTACCGCACTAGCAGTTTGGAGACCCAGTACTTC.

The rearrangement uses TRBV11-3 and TRBJ2-1, with 8 bases lining up with TRBD2. The germline gives CDR1 SGHNT, CDR2 YENEEA. The CDR3 totals 15 residues. J gave up 7 bases and V 1 base, and 6 bases lay outside the gene matches. In nucleotides, the CDR3 is TGTGCCAGCAGCTTAGGTGGCGGGAGGTTAAATGAGCAGTTCTTC. Translation gives CASSLGGGRLNEQFF.

The V gene is TRBV6-6, the J gene TRBJ1-5, with D unresolved. Looked up from germline, CDR1 is MNHNY and CDR2 is SVGAGI (reference sequence). V dropped 2 bases and J dropped 2 bases, with 4 bases sitting between them. The CDR3 is 13 residues long. Written as DNA, the CDR3 is TGTGCCAGCAGTTACAGGGGCAATCAGCCCCAGCATTTT. Protein: CASSYRGNQPQHF.

This sequence joins TRBV5-6 and TRBJ1-4; no firm D call. Trimming left V 0 bases short and J 5 bases short, with 8 bases between. The CDR3 length is 14 residues. From germline, CDR1 is SGHDT and CDR2 YYEEEE. The CDR3: CASSLESFNEKLFF. The CDR3 region has the DNA TGTGCCAGCAGCTTGGAGAGCTTCAATGAAAAACTGTTTTTT.

The rearrangement uses TRBV7-8 and TRBJ2-5, with D perhaps TRBD2 (5 bases). The CDR3 contains 14 residues. Trimming removed 5 bases from V and 5 bases from J, with 15 bases in between. The V gene's germline CDR1 is SGHVS and CDR2 FQNEAQ. CDR3 sequence: CASSLLAPGETQYF. The CDR3 DNA is TGTGCCAGCAGCCTCCTAGCTCCTGGGGAGACCCAGTACTTC. The complete variable domain, with remaining parts taken from reference TRBV7-8 and TRBJ2-5, reads GAGVSQSPRYKVAKRGQDVALRCDPISGHVSLFWYQQALGQGPEFLTYFQNEAQLDKSGLPSDRFFAERPEGSVSTLKIQRTQQEDSAVYLCASSLLAPGETQYFGPGTRLLVL.

The CDR3 sequence is CASSSTGEPHYGYTF. Here the CDR3 DNA reads TGTGCCAGCTCATCGACAGGGGAGCCCCACTATGGCTACACCTTC. V gene TRBV18 combines with J gene TRBJ1-2; 8 bases map to TRBD1. Trimming at V came to 5 bases and at J to 3 bases, leaving 8 bases not matched to a gene. The V gene's germline CDR1 is KGHSH and CDR2 LQKENI. The length of the CDR3 is 15 residues.

The table lists this clone with a count of one. This rearrangement joins TRBV6-1 to TRBJ1-2; D is undetermined. The CDR3 spans 13 residues. The germline V gene encodes CDR1 MNHNS and CDR2 SASEGT. V shed 0 bases and J shed 8 bases, with 10 bases lying between them. CDR3 sequence: CASSEARMGGYTF. The CDR3 region has the DNA TGTGCCAGCAGTGAAGCCAGGATGGGGGGCTACACCTTC.

V usage is TRBV7-9 and J usage is TRBJ1-3; D may be TRBD1 (6 bases). This CDR3 spans 15 amino acids. Trimming pared 5 bases from V and 0 bases from J, leaving 11 bases between. Germline V gives CDR1 SEHNR, CDR2 FQNEAQ (reference sequence). CDR3 sequence reads: CASSPAGVSGNTIYF. In nucleotides, the CDR3 is TGTGCCAGCAGCCCTGCAGGGGTCTCTGGAAACACCATATATTTT.